The following is a T cell receptor beta chain sequence with its context. The antigen is undetermined. V gave up 6 bases and J gave up 8 bases; unmatched junction bases: 4. The CDR3 length is 13 residues. Germline V lookup: CDR1 MNHEY, CDR2 SVGAGI. The data are from a study of cytomegalovirus exposure and HLA in healthy donors. Study outcomes and limitations: Researchers left out some V segments, among them TRBV6-2 and TRBV6-3, as indistinguishable.

Nominally healthy donors were sampled, though unrecorded immune exposures were likely. PCR primers comprised 60 Vbeta and 13 Jbeta primers. Sequencing was performed with immunoSEQ multiplex PCR; in TCRdb, only in-frame clones are kept and a portion is missing. In the table there are under 150,000 clones, 70% to 85% of which are singletons. Sample: PBMCs. The chain has TRBV6-5 and TRBJ2-1; 10 bases match TRBD1. The source of this sequence is a boy younger than 10 in good health and CMV-seronegative. The CDR3 DNA reads as TGTGCCAGCAGCCGGGACAGGGGCGATGAGCAGTTCTTC. Protein sequence: CASSRDRGDEQFF.